The clone carrying this TCR beta chain was seen a single time. Antigen unknown. Other DNA sequences in this specimen translate into the identical CDR3. Replicate PCRs run on sorted subsets employed 200 ng DNA, about 27,000 T cell genomes. In the authors' workflow: ImmunoSEQ supplied junction-only sequences lacking quality scores, so filtering was different. Sequenced by immunoSEQ multiplex PCR; TCRdb stores in-frame clones only, minus some. V, J and clone size were drawn from that table, and D and trimming were deduced from the DNA. This table holds some 740,000 clones, 80% to 95% found once. This specimen belongs to a study of shared clonotypes between healthy human individuals. Regarding the study as a whole: Generation probabilities were higher for clonotypes shared across all four sorted-subset donors than for unshared ones. Among the subsets, naive ones generally showed larger estimated richness than memory ones.

The ends were cut back, 3 bases at V and 3 bases at J, with 9 bases in the middle. The CDR3 extends over 12 amino acids. Per the germline V gene, CDR1 is SQVTM and CDR2 is ANQGSEA. The naive CD8 subset, CD45RO-negative cells positively selected for CCR7, excluded terminally differentiated effector memory CD45RA+ cells. The chain employs TRBV29-1 and TRBJ2-7; the D is unclear. The sequenced sample consisted of naive CD8+ T cells sorted from blood. This receptor was identified in a man aged 30 to 45 in good health. CDR3 sequence (DNA): TGCAGCGTTGAGGGCCGAAACTACGAGCAGTACTTC. Translation gives CSVEGRNYEQYF.